These 18 T cell receptor beta chains came from one sample sequenced in a study of T cell changes during pregnancy in multiple sclerosis. Data came from immunoSEQ multiplex PCR; TCRdb stores just in-frame clones and leaves some out. The sample records 75,000 to 90,000 clones, about 90% being singletons. The sample in question was PBMCs, obtained in the first trimester of pregnancy. The receptors stem from a female donor in good health, serving as a control in a pregnancy study. Some clones in this sample may be carry-over from other donors' samples.

CDR3 sequence reads: CASSQDGSGTGELFF. DNA for the CDR3: TGTGCCAGCAGCCAAGATGGGAGCGGGACCGGGGAGCTGTTTTTT. V usage is TRBV4-2 and J usage is TRBJ2-2, with D tentatively TRBD2 (6 bases). The CDR3 is made up of 15 amino acids. CDR1 is LGHNA, CDR2 YNFKEQ, per germline. V was trimmed by 0 bases and J by 5 bases, leaving 10 bases between them.

The chain is built from TRBV28 and TRBJ2-5; 7 bases fit TRBD1. J was trimmed by 4 bases and V by 7 bases; bases with no gene match: 9. The CDR3 totals 14 residues. Germline V gene data show CDR1 as MDHEN and CDR2 as SYDVKM. In DNA form, the CDR3 reads TGTGCCAGCACCACAGGGGCAGCTTTAGAGACCCAGTACTTC. This gives the protein CASTTGAALETQYF.

The rearrangement links TRBV25-1 to TRBJ2-7; 7 bases match TRBD2. The CDR3 is made up of 13 amino acids. Germline V gives CDR1 MGHDK, CDR2 SYGVNS. Losses at the gene ends were 2 bases for V and 6 bases for J; bases not matched to a gene: 4. The CDR3, as DNA: TGTGCCAGCAGTGAAGGGCTAGCGGTCGAGCAGTACTTC. Its translation is CASSEGLAVEQYF.

This rearrangement joins TRBV5-6 to TRBJ2-1; weak D call: TRBD2 (7 bases). This CDR3 is 17 amino acids long. From germline, CDR1 is SGHDT and CDR2 YYEEEE. Trimming removed 4 bases at V and 0 bases at J, with 17 bases between. DNA for the CDR3: TGTGCCAGCAGCACAAGGGGGGGACGGAGCTCCTACAATGAGCAGTTCTTC. This codes for CASSTRGGRSSYNEQFF.

This rearrangement joins TRBV7-8 to TRBJ2-6, with TRBD1 matching over 9 bases. Trimming took 4 bases from V and 0 from J; bases not matched to a gene: 4. The CDR3 runs to 17 residues. Germline V gene lookup returns CDR1 SGHVS and CDR2 FQNEAQ. The DNA of the CDR3 is TGTGCCAGCAGCTCGGGACAGGGAATCTCTGGGGCCAACGTCCTGACTTTC. This gives the protein CASSSGQGISGANVLTF.

CDR3 residues: CASNGWGRRAQPQHF. In DNA form, the CDR3 reads TGTGCCAGCAACGGATGGGGGCGGAGAGCCCAGCCCCAGCATTTT. V and J are TRBV7-7 and TRBJ1-5, with D possibly matching TRBD1 (6 bases). Germline V CDR1 and CDR2: SSHAT, FNYEAQ (reference sequence). The CDR3 loop spans 15 amino acids. Trimming removed 7 bases at V and 7 bases at J, with 20 bases between. The full variable domain, with the rest looked up from reference TRBV7-7 and TRBJ1-5, is GAGVSQSPRYKVTKRGQDVTLRCDPISSHATLYWYQQALGQGPEFLTYFNYEAQPDKSGLPSDRFSAERPEGSISTLTIQRTEQRDSAMYRCASNGWGRRAQPQHFGDGTRLSIL.

This chain uses TRBV4-1 with TRBJ1-3, with D maybe TRBD1 (5 bases). Germline CDR1 is MGHRA and CDR2 is YSYEKL. The CDR3 loop spans 16 amino acids. Trimming took off 2 bases at V and 0 bases at J, with 11 bases between the two ends. CDR3 amino acids: CASSQPGRTSGNTIYF. Here the CDR3 DNA reads TGCGCCAGCAGCCAACCAGGGCGCACCTCTGGAAACACCATATATTTT.

The chain combines TRBV27 with TRBJ2-2; D unresolved. V was cut by 6 bases and J by 1 base, with 9 bases left in between. In germline, CDR1 is MNHEY, CDR2 SMNVEV (reference sequence). The CDR3 spans 14 residues. The CDR3 loop is CASRDSGNTGELFF. CDR3 in DNA: TGTGCCAGCAGGGATTCGGGGAACACCGGGGAGCTGTTTTTT.

This sequence joins TRBV14 and TRBJ1-6; 9 positions agree with TRBD1. Germline CDR1 is SGHDN and CDR2 is FVKESK. This CDR3 region has 16 residues. The trim removed 4 bases at V and 7 bases at J, leaving 8 bases unmatched. The chain's CDR3 is CASSPRTGVGNSPLHF. The CDR3 DNA follows: TGTGCCAGCAGCCCAAGGACAGGGGTAGGGAATTCACCCCTCCACTTT.

The chain links TRBV5-1 to TRBJ2-4; 7 positions agree with TRBD1. This CDR3 is built from 14 residues. V trimming: 6 bases; J trimming: 5 bases; junction bases outside the gene matches: 8. Germline lookup yields CDR1 SGHRS and CDR2 YFSETQ. CDR3 sequence reads: CASNLGQTQNIQYF. CDR3 DNA: TGCGCCAGCAACCTGGGACAGACCCAAAACATTCAGTACTTC.

The chain uses TRBV28 and TRBJ2-2; D unresolved. The length of the CDR3 is 13 residues. Germline-derived CDR1 and CDR2 are MDHEN and SYDVKM. The V gene lost 8 bases and the J gene lost 0 bases, with 7 bases spanning the gap. Here the CDR3 reads CASRHPNTGELFF. The CDR3 bases are TGTGCCAGCCGACACCCGAACACCGGGGAGCTGTTTTTT.

The chain combines TRBV11-3 with TRBJ1-1; D is unresolved. The germline CDR1 and CDR2 sequences are SGHNT and YENEEA. The CDR3 has 13 residues. The V end lost 0 bases, the J end lost 1 base, and 3 bases lay between the germline ends. Here the CDR3 DNA reads TGTGCCAGCAGCTTAGAAGCGAACACTGAAGCTTTCTTT. Translating it yields CASSLEANTEAFF.

The V and J genes are TRBV18 and TRBJ1-1, with a possible D match to TRBD1 (5 bases). The germline CDR1 and CDR2 sequences are KGHSH and LQKENI. The V gene lost 5 bases and the J gene lost 1 base, with 11 bases spanning the gap. This CDR3 comprises 14 residues. CDR3 loop: CASSTRQRNTEAFF. DNA of the CDR3: TGTGCCAGCTCAACAAGACAGAGGAACACTGAAGCTTTCTTT. Full variable domain (rest looked up from reference TRBV18 and TRBJ1-1): NAGVMQNPRHLVRRRGQEARLRCSPMKGHSHVYWYRQLPEEGLKFMVYLQKENIIDESGMPKERFSAEFPKEGPSILRIQQVVRGDSAAYFCASSTRQRNTEAFFGQGTRLTVV.

V usage is TRBV2 and J usage is TRBJ2-7; no firm D call. CDR3 length: 14 amino acids. In germline, CDR1 is SNHLY, CDR2 FYNNEI. Trimming shortened V by 7 bases and J by 0 bases, and 13 bases separated the two germline ends. CDR3 DNA: TGTGCCAGCATGCGGCAGAGCTCCTCCTACGAGCAGTACTTC. Translating gives CASMRQSSSYEQYF.

This clone appeared once. The rearrangement uses TRBV6-5 and TRBJ1-6, with D hard to call. The CDR3 runs to 15 residues. V was trimmed by 6 bases and J by 9 bases, leaving 18 bases between them. The germline gives CDR1 MNHEY, CDR2 SVGAGI. The CDR3 protein is CASRTDGYGISPLHF. The CDR3 nucleotides read TGTGCCAGCAGGACCGACGGCTACGGGATTTCACCCCTCCACTTT.

The chain has TRBV7-3 and TRBJ2-5; 9 bases align to TRBD2. V dropped 5 bases and J dropped 2; count of bases not matched to a gene: 9. CDR3 length: 16 amino acids. CDR1 SGHTA and CDR2 FQGTGA come from the germline V gene. In DNA, the CDR3 is TGTGCCAGCAGCCCACGGTCTAGCGGGACGCAAGAGACCCAGTACTTC. Amino acid sequence: CASSPRSSGTQETQYF.

This chain links TRBV7-2 with TRBJ2-6, with D perhaps TRBD1 (5 bases). This CDR3 spans 17 amino acids. Trimming stripped 5 bases from V and 1 base from J, with 15 bases between. CDR1 SGHTA and CDR2 FQGNSA come from the germline V gene. The CDR3 nucleotides read TGTGCCAGCAGCCCTAACCCGACAGTTTCTGGGGCCAACGTCCTGACTTTC. It encodes CASSPNPTVSGANVLTF.

The rearrangement joins TRBV2 to TRBJ1-1, with D tentatively TRBD1 (5 bases). Between the trimmed V and J ends, which lost 7 bases and 8 bases, there was a span of 20 bases. The CDR3 is 14 amino acids. Germline values: CDR1 SNHLY, CDR2 FYNNEI. CDR3 DNA: TGTGCCAGCACCCGCCAGGGAACGACCCGAGAAGCTTTCTTT. Amino acid sequence: CASTRQGTTREAFF.